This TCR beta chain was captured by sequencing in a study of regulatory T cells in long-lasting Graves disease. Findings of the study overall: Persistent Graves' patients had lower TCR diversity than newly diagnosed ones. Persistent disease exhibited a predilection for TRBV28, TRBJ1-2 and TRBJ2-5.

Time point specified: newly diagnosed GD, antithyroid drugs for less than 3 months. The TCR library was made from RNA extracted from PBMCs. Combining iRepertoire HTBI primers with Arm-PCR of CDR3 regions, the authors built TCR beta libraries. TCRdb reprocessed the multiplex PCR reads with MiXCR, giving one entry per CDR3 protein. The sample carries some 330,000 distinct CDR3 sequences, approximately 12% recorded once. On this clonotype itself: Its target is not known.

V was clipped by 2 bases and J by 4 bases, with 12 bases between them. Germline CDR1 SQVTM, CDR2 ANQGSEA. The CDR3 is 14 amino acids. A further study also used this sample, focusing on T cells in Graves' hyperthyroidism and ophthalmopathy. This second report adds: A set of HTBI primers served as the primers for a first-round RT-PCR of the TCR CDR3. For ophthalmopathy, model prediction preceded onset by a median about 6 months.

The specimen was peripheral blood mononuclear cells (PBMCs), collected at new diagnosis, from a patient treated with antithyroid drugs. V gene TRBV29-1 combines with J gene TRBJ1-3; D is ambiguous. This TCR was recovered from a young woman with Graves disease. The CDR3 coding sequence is TGCAGCGTTGAAATCCCTGGCGGAGGAAACACCATATATTTT. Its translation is CSVEIPGGGNTIYF.